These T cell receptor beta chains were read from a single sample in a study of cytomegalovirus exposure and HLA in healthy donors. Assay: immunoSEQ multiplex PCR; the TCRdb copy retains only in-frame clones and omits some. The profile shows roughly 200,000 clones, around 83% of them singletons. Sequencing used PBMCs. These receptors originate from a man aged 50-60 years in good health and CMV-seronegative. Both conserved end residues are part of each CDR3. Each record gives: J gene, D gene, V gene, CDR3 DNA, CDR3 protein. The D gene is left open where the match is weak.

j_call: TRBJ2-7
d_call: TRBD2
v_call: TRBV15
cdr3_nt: TGTGCCACCAGCAGAGATACTAGCGGATCCACCTACGAGCAGTACTTC
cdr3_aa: CATSRDTSGSTYEQYF

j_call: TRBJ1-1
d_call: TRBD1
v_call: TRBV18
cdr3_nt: TGTGCCAGCTCACCAGACAGGGATCCCTTGAACACTGAAGCTTTCTTT
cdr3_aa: CASSPDRDPLNTEAFF

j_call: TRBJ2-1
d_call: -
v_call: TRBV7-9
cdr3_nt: TGTGCCAGCAGCTCTGGCGGGCAGGCGAACAATGAGCAGTTCTTC
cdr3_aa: CASSSGGQANNEQFF

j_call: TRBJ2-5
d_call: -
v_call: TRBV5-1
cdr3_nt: TGCGCCAGCAGCTTGGGGGCGGGGAAAGAGACCCAGTACTTC
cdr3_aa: CASSLGAGKETQYF

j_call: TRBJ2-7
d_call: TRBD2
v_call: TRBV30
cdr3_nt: TGTGCCTGGACCCCCCTGGGGAGGGCTGGGACTAGCGTAACCTACGAGCAGTACTTC
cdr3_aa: CAWTPLGRAGTSVTYEQYF

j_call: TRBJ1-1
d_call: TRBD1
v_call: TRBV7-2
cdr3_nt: TGTGCCAGCAGCGAATTGGGACAGGTGGGCACTGAAGCTTTCTTT
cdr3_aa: CASSELGQVGTEAFF

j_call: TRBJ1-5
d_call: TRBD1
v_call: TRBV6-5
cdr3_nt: TGTGCCAGCAAGGACAGGGGTGGCAATCAGCCCCAGCATTTT
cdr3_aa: CASKDRGGNQPQHF

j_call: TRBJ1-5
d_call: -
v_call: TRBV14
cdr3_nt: TGTGCCAGCAGCCTCGATCGGGGTTCGCCCCAGCATTTT
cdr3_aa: CASSLDRGSPQHF

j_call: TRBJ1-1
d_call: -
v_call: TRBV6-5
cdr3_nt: TGTGCCAGCAGAGATAGGGGGGGAGCTGAAGCTTTCTTT
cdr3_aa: CASRDRGGAEAFF

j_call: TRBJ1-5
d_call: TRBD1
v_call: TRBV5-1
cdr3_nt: TGCGCCAGCAGCTTAGGGACAGGGGCAGGGCAGCCCCAGCATTTT
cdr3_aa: CASSLGTGAGQPQHF

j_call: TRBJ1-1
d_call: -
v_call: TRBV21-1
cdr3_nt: TGTGCCAGCAGCAAAAACTCAAATGGACAGTCTGAAGCTTTCTTT
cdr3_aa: CASSKNSNGQSEAFF

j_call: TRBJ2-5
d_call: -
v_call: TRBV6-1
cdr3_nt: TGTGCCAGCAGTCCTACAGTGGCCCAGTACTTC
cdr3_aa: CASSPTVAQYF